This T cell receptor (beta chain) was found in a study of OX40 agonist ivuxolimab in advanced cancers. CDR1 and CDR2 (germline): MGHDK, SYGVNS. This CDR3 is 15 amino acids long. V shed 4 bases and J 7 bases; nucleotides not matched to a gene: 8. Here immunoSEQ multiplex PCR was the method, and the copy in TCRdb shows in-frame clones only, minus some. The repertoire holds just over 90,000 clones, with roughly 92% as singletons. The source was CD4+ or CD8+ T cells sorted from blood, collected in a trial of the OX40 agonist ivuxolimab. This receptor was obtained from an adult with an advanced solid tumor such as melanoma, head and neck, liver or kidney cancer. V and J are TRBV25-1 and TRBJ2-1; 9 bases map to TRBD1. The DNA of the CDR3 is TGTGCCAGCAGTGCGTACGGGACAGGGACGAATGAGCAGTTCTTC. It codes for CASSAYGTGTNEQFF.